These 16 T cell receptor beta chains were sequenced from one sample in a study of blood T cell repertoires in COVID-19. The assay was immunoSEQ multiplex PCR, and TCRdb's table has in-frame clones only and misses some. This sample has 270,000 or so clones; about four fifths occur once, and the top ten carry 8% to 9.5%. Sequencing was performed on peripheral blood. These receptors originate from a woman between 50 and 59 years old who had recovered from COVID-19.

The rearrangement joins TRBV6-6 to TRBJ2-1, with no clear D. CDR3 length: 13 amino acids. Germline CDR1 MNHNY, CDR2 SVGAGI (reference sequence). Trimming cost V 5 bases and J 8 bases, with 13 bases left between them. This chain's CDR3 is CASSRPPRDEQFF. The CDR3 region has the DNA TGTGCCAGCAGTCGCCCACCCCGAGATGAGCAGTTCTTC.

The rearrangement links TRBV6-2 or TRBV6-3 to TRBJ1-2; the match to TRBD1 covers 10 bases. The V and J ends lost 6 bases and 1 base, in that order; junction bases with no gene match: 8. Germline V lookup: CDR1 MNHEY, CDR2 SVGEGT. CDR3 size: 16 residues. CDR3 DNA sequence: TGTGCCAGCAGCCTCTCCGGGACAGGGGTTAACTATGGCTACACCTTC. Encoded protein: CASSLSGTGVNYGYTF.

The V call is TRBV2, the J call TRBJ1-1; possibly TRBD1 for D (5 bases). This CDR3 has 13 amino acids. Germline loops: CDR1 SNHLY, CDR2 FYNNEI. V lost 3 bases and J 7 bases, leaving 12 bases between the germline ends. For the CDR3, the DNA is TGTGCCAGCAGTGACCCAGGGAAGTATGAAGCTTTCTTT. This translates into CASSDPGKYEAFF.

V usage is TRBV27 and J usage is TRBJ2-7; 11 bases map to TRBD2. The germline gives CDR1 MNHEY, CDR2 SMNVEV (reference sequence). After removal of 0 bases from V and 3 bases from J, the junction contained 4 bases not matched to a gene. The CDR3 runs to 16 residues. The CDR3 DNA sequence: TGTGCCAGCAGTTTATCCCTAGCGGGAGGAGTCTACGAGCAGTACTTC. Its protein product is CASSLSLAGGVYEQYF.

The chain links TRBV27 to TRBJ1-6; no clear D. V lost 3 bases to trimming and J lost 6 bases, with 9 bases between them. This CDR3 is built from 14 residues. In germline, CDR1 is MNHEY, CDR2 SMNVEV (reference sequence). Here the CDR3 DNA reads TGTGCCAGCAGTTTTGGACTGCCTAATTCACCCCTCCACTTT. Translating gives CASSFGLPNSPLHF.

To note about this clone: Sequence at one end of the junction differs from germline and may be a read error. This chain joins TRBV7-9 and TRBJ1-5; D uncertain. The CDR3 extends over 13 amino acids. Germline V gene lookup returns CDR1 SEHNR and CDR2 FQNEAQ (reference sequence). The CDR3 loop is CASSPGSHQPQHF. CDR3 nucleotide sequence: TGTGCCAGCAGCCCCGGTAGCCATCAGCCCCAGCATTTT.

V and J are TRBV7-2 and TRBJ2-7; 8 bases are shared with TRBD1. CDR3 length equals 14 residues. Germline V gene data show CDR1 as SGHTA and CDR2 as FQGNSA. V shed 5 bases and J 5 bases; nucleotides not matched to a gene: 8. This CDR3 reads CASSIGQGSNEQYF. In nucleotides, the CDR3 is TGTGCCAGCAGCATCGGACAGGGATCCAACGAGCAGTACTTC.

The chain uses TRBV19 and TRBJ1-3, with 8 bases identical to TRBD1. V lost 10 bases to trimming and J lost 2 bases; unmatched junction nucleotides: 10. Germline-derived CDR1 and CDR2 are LNHDA and SQIVND (reference sequence). This CDR3 spans 15 amino acids. Here the CDR3 DNA reads TGTGCCACCGGGTCTCAGGGGGCGCCTGGAAACACCATATATTTT. As protein: CATGSQGAPGNTIYF.

The chain carries TRBV6-2 or TRBV6-3 and TRBJ1-2; D is possibly TRBD1 (5 bases). CDR3 length: 17 amino acids. The germline CDR1 and CDR2 sequences are MNHEY and SVGEGT. V shed 5 bases and J shed 5 bases, with 24 bases lying between them. CDR3 sequence reads: CASSTPLRSGRGYGYTF. CDR3 bases: TGTGCCAGCAGTACGCCGCTTCGGTCAGGTCGGGGGTATGGCTACACCTTC.

The chain uses TRBV7-2 and TRBJ2-1, with a weak D call TRBD2 (6 bases). V lost 1 base, J lost 7 bases, and 14 bases lay in between. CDR1 is SGHTA and CDR2 is FQGNSA in the germline V gene. This CDR3 region has 15 residues. As DNA, the CDR3 is TGTGCCAGCAGCTTAGGGGGCGGGATTATAAATGAGCAGTTCTTC. Translation: CASSLGGGIINEQFF.

The CDR3, as DNA: TGTGCCAGCAGCCCCCGTAATAGTAGGGAGAGGAACAACGTCCTGACTTTC. Amino acid sequence: CASSPRNSRERNNVLTF. The V call is TRBV7-9, the J call TRBJ2-6; weak D call: TRBD2 (5 bases). The CDR3 consists of 17 residues. The V end lost 5 bases, the J end lost 9 bases, and 23 bases lay between the germline ends. From germline, CDR1 is SEHNR and CDR2 FQNEAQ (reference sequence).

The chain couples TRBV30 to TRBJ2-4, with TRBD2 as a possible D gene (6 bases). This CDR3 has 13 residues. From germline, CDR1 is GTSNPN and CDR2 SVGIG (reference sequence). Between the trimmed V and J ends, which lost 4 bases and 5 bases, there was a span of 12 bases. The CDR3, as DNA: TGTGCCTGGACCCCCGGGAGCGAAAACATTCAGTACTTC. It yields the protein CAWTPGSENIQYF.

V and J are TRBV18 and TRBJ2-7; maybe TRBD2 (5 bases). CDR3 length: 16 amino acids. Trimming pared 2 bases from V and 1 base from J, leaving 15 bases between. CDR1 and CDR2 (germline): KGHSH, LQKENI. As DNA, the CDR3 is TGTGCCAGCTCACCAAGTATCGTTACGGGATCCTACGAGCAGTACTTC. Translated, it gives CASSPSIVTGSYEQYF. The variable domain in full, completed from reference TRBV18 and TRBJ2-7, reads NAGVMQNPRHLVRRRGQEARLRCSPMKGHSHVYWYRQLPEEGLKFMVYLQKENIIDESGMPKERFSAEFPKEGPSILRIQQVVRGDSAAYFCASSPSIVTGSYEQYFGPGTRLTVT.

The DNA of the CDR3 is TGCGCCAGCAGCTCACTGGACAGCCTGCGGGGGGCCAACGTCCTGACTTTC. It codes for CASSSLDSLRGANVLTF. The chain joins TRBV5-1 to TRBJ2-6, with a tentative D call TRBD1 (6 bases). The CDR3 spans 17 residues. V lost 3 bases to trimming and J lost 4 bases, with 17 bases between them. Looked up from germline, CDR1 is SGHRS and CDR2 is YFSETQ.

The chain combines TRBV18 with TRBJ2-1; no clear D gene. V lost 2 bases, J lost 8 bases, and 10 bases lay in between. This CDR3 contains 13 residues. Germline V gene lookup returns CDR1 KGHSH and CDR2 LQKENI. This CDR3 reads CASSPSAGYEQFF. For the CDR3, the DNA is TGTGCCAGCTCACCATCGGCAGGCTATGAGCAGTTCTTC.

This clone appeared once. The V and J genes are TRBV11-2 and TRBJ1-2; 9 bases match TRBD1. After removal of 3 bases from V and 8 bases from J, the junction contained 10 bases not matched to a gene. Per germline, CDR1 SGHAT and CDR2 FQNNGV. The CDR3 sequence is 15 residues long. The CDR3 DNA is TGTGCCAGCAGCTTTGGGGGTACAGGGGGCCTAGGCTACACCTTC. Residues: CASSFGGTGGLGYTF. Full variable domain (remainder filled in from reference TRBV11-2 and TRBJ1-2): EAGVAQSPRYKIIEKRQSVAFWCNPISGHATLYWYQQILGQGPKLLIQFQNNGVVDDSQLPKDRFSAERLKGVDSTLKIQPAKLEDSAVYLCASSFGGTGGLGYTFGSGTRLTVV.